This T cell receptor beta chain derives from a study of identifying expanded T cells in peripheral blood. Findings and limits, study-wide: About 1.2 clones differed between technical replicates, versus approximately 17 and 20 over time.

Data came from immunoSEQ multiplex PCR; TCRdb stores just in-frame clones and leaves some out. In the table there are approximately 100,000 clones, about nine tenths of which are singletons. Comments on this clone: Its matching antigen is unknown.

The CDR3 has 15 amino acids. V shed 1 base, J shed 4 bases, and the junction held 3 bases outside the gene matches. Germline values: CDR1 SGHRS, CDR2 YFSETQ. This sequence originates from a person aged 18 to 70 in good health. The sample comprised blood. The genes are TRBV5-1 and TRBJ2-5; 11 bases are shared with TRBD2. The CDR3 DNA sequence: TGCGCCAGCAGCTTGACTAGCGGGAGTGGAGAGACCCAGTACTTC. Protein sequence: CASSLTSGSGETQYF.